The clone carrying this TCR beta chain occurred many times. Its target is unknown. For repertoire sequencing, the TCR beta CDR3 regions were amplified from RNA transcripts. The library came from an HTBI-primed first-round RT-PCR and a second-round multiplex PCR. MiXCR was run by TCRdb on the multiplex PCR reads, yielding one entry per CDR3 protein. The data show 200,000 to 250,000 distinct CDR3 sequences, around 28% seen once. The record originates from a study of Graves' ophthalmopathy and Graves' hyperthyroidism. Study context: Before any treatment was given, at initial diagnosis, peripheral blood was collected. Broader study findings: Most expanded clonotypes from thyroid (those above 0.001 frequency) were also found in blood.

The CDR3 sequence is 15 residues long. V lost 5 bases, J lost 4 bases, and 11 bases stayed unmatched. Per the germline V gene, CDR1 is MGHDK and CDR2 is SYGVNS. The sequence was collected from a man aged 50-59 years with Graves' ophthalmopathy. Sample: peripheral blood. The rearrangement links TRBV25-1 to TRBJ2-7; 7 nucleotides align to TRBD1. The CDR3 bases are TGTGCCAGCAGTATCCGGGACAGCGAAGAATACGAGCAGTACTTC. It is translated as CASSIRDSEEYEQYF.